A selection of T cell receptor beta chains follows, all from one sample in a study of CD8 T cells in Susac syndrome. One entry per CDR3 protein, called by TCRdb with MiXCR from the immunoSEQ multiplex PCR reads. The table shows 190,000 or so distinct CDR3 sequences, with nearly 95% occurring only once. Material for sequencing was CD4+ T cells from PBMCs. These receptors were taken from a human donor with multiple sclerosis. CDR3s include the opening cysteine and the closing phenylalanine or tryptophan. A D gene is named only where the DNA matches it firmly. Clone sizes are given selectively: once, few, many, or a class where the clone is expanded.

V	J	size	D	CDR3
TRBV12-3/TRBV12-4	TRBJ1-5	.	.	CASSDHRVSNQPQHF
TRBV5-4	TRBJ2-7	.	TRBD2	CASSRTSGSRYEQYF
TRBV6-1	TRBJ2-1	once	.	CASSGALSSYNEQFF
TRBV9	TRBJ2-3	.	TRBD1	CASSARQGMDTQYF
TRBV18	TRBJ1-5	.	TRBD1	CASSLATGGNNQPQHF
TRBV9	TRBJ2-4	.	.	CASSVGQDNIQYF
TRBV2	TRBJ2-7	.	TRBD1	CASRPDGDRSSEQYF
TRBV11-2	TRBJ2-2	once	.	CASSLEGIGELFF
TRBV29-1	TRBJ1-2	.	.	CSVGDVNYGYTF
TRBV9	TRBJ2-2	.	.	CASSVEQRLTGELFF
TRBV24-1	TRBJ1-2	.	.	CATSDPTGLRGYTF
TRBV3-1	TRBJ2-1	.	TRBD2	CASKSGGRSEQFF
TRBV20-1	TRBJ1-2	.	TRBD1	CSARGQETNYGYTF
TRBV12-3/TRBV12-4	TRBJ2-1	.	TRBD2	CASSWGLVKFF
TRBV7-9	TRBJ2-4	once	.	CASSHHGFHIQYF
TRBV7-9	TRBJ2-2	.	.	CASSVGQTNTGELFF
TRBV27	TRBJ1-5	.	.	CASSRRPKMDVSNQPQHF
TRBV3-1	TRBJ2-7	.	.	CASSQTPREQYF
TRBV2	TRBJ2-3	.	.	CASSPQTDPTDTQYF
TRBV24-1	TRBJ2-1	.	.	CATSDGGTYNEQFF
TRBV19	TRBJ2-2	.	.	CASSGPTGELFF
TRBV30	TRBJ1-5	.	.	CAWSVSQVNQPQHF
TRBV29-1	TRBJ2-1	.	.	CSVAWVYNGQFF
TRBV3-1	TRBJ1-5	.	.	CASSQVAGSNQPQHF
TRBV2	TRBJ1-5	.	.	CASSEEPAGNKPQHF
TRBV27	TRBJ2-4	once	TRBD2	CASADRTSGVLAKNIQYF
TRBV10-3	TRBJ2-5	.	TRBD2	CAISQGLAGVETQYF
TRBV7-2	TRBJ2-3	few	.	CASSLDYTDTQYF
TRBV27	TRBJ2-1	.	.	CASSVQGSEQFF
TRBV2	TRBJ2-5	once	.	CASNDRFQETQYF
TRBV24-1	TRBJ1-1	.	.	CATSDLLGTAFF
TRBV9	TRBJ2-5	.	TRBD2	CASSVEAGGFETQYF
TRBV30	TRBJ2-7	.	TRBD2	CAWSVLRAGDDEQYF
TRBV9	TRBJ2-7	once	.	CASSGGLIVDEQYF
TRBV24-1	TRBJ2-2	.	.	CATGGPGELFF
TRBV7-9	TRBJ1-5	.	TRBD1	CASSGQGSNQPQHF
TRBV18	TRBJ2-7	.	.	CASNTGPHYEQYF
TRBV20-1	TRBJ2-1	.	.	CSARRLGYNEQFF
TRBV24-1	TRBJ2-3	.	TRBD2	CATSTGGRNQDTQYF
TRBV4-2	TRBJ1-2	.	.	CASSPLSGQNYGYTF
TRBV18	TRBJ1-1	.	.	CASSPTANTEAFF
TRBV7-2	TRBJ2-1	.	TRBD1	CASSQTGGPYNEQFF
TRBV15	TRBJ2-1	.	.	CATSRGRSEQFF
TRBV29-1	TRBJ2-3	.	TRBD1	CSVMTGGGSDTQYF
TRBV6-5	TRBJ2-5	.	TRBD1	CASIDRGQRETQYF
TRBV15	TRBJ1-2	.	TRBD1	CATSSGTGTYGYTF
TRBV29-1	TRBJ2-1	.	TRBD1	CSVARDRVIDEQFF
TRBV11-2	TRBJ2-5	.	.	CASAGGEEETQYF
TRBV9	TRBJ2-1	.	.	CASSARYRGLMNEQFF
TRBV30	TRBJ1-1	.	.	CAWSLGVTEAFF
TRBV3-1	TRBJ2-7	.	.	CASSRRDSSYEQYF